Many counts were recorded for the clone carrying this TCR beta chain. This entry is derived from a study of T cell repertoires in cytomegalovirus infection. TCRdb ran MiXCR on the reads and lists one entry per CDR3 protein. In the table there are about 310,000 distinct CDR3 sequences, roughly a tenth of which are singletons. V gave up 2 bases and J gave up 0 bases, with 11 bases separating them. Germline loops: CDR1 MDHEN, CDR2 SYDVKM. The CDR3 is 16 amino acids. The V and J genes are TRBV28 and TRBJ2-4; no firm D call. The clonotype originates from a human donor in good health (CMV status not recorded). Some clones in this sample may be carry-over from other donors' samples. Material: PBMCs. Here the CDR3 reads CASSLGSGLAKNIQYF. The CDR3 nucleotides read TGTGCCAGCAGTTTAGGGTCAGGCCTAGCCAAAAACATTCAGTACTTC.